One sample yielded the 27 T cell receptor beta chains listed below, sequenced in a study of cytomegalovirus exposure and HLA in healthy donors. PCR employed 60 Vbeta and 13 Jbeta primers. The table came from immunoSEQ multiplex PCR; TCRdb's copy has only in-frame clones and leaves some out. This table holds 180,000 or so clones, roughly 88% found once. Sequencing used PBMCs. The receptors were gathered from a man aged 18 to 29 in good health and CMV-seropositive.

The CDR3 is CASRTTSGTGELFF. CDR3 DNA sequence: TGTGCCAGCAGGACCACCAGCGGGACCGGGGAGCTGTTTTTT. The chain combines TRBV6-6 with TRBJ2-2; tentatively, D is TRBD2 (6 bases). The germline V gene encodes CDR1 MNHNY and CDR2 SVGAGI (reference sequence). The CDR3 is 14 amino acids. The V and J ends lost 6 bases and 5 bases respectively, with 13 bases between them.

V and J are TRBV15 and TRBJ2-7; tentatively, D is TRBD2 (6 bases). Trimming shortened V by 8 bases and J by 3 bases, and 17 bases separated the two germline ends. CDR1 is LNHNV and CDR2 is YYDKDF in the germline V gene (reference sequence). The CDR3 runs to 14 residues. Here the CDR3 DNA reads TGTGCCACCGCGCGGGACTTCTTTAACTACGAGCAGTACTTC. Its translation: CATARDFFNYEQYF.

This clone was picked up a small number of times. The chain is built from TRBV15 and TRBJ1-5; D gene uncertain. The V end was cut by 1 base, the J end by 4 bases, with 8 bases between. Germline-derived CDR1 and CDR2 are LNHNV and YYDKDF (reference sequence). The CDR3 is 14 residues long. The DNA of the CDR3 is TGTGCCACCAGCAGAGGGCATTCGAATCAGCCCCAGCATTTT. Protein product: CATSRGHSNQPQHF. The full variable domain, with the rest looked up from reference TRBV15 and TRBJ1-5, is DAMVIQNPRYQVTQFGKPVTLSCSQTLNHNVMYWYQQKSSQAPKLLFHYYDKDFNNEADTPDNFQSRRPNTSFCFLDIRSPGLGDTAMYLCATSRGHSNQPQHFGDGTRLSIL.

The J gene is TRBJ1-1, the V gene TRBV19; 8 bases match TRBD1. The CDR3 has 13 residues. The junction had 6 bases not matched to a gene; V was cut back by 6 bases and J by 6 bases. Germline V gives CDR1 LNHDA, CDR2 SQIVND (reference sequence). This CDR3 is CASRDRAFSEAFF. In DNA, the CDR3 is TGTGCCAGTAGGGACAGGGCATTCTCTGAAGCTTTCTTT. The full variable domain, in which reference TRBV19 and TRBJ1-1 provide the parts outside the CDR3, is DGGITQSPKYLFRKEGQNVTLSCEQNLNHDAMYWYRQDPGQGLRLIYYSQIVNDFQKGDIAEGYSVSREKKESFPLTVTSAQKNPTAFYLCASRDRAFSEAFFGQGTRLTVV.

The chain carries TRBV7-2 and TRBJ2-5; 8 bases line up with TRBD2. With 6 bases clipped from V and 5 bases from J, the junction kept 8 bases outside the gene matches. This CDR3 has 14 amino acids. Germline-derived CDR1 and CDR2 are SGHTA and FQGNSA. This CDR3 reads CASRSGLAHETQYF. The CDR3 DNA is TGTGCCAGCAGGTCAGGACTAGCCCACGAGACCCAGTACTTC.

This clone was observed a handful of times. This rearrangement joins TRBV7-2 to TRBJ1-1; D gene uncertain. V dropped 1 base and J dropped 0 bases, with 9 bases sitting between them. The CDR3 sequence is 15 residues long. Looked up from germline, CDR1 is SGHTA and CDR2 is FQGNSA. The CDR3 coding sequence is TGTGCCAGCAGCTTAGAACTAAGGCTGAACACTGAAGCTTTCTTT. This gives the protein CASSLELRLNTEAFF.

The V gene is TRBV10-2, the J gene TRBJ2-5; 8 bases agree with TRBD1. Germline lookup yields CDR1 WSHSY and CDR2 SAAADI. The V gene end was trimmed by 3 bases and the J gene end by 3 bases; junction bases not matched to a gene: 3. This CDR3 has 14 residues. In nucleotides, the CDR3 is TGCGCCAGCAGTGAACAGGGGGGCAAAGAGACCCAGTACTTC. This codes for CASSEQGGKETQYF.

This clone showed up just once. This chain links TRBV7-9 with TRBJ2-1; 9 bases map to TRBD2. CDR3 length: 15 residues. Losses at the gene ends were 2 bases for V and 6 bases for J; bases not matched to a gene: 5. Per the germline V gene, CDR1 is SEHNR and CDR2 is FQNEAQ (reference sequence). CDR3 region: CASSLYSGGFNEQFF. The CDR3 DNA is TGTGCCAGCAGCTTATACAGCGGGGGGTTCAATGAGCAGTTCTTC.

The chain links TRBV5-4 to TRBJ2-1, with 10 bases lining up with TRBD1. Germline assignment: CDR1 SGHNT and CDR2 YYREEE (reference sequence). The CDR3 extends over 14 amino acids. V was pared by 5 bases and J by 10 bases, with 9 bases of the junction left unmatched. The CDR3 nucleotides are TGTGCCAGCAGGACCGGGACAGGGGTGTCGGAGCAGTTCTTC. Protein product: CASRTGTGVSEQFF.

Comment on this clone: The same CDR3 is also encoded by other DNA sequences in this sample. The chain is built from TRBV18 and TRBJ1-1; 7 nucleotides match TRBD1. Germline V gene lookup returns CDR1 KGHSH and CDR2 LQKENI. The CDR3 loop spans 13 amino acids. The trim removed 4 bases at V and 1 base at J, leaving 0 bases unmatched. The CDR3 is CASSRQGNTEAFF. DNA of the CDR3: TGTGCCAGCTCACGACAGGGGAACACTGAAGCTTTCTTT. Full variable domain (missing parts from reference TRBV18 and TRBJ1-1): NAGVMQNPRHLVRRRGQEARLRCSPMKGHSHVYWYRQLPEEGLKFMVYLQKENIIDESGMPKERFSAEFPKEGPSILRIQQVVRGDSAAYFCASSRQGNTEAFFGQGTRLTVV.

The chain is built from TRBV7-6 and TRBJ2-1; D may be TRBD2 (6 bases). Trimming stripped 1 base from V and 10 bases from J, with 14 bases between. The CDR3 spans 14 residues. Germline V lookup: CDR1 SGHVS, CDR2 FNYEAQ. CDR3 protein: CASSLGRARSEQFF. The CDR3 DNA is TGTGCCAGCAGCTTAGGGAGGGCGCGGTCGGAGCAGTTCTTC.

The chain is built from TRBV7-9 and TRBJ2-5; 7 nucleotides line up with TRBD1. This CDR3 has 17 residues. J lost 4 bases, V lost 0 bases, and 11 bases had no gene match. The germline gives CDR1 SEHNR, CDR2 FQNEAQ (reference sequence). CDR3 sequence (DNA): TGTGCCAGCAGCTTAGCCCCCTCAAATAGACAGGGAGAGACCCAGTACTTC. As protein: CASSLAPSNRQGETQYF.

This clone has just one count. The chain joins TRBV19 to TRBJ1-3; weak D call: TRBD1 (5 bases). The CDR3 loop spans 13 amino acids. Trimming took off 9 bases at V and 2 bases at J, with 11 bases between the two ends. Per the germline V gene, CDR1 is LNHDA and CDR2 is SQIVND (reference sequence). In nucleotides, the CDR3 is TGTGCCAGCGTTAAAGGGGCTGGAAACACCATATATTTT. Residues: CASVKGAGNTIYF.

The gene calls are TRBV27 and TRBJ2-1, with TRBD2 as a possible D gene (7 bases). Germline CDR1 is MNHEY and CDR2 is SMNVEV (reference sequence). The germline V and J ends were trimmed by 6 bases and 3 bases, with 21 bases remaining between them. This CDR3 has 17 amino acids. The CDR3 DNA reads TGTGCCAGCAGGAGGGGGGGAGAGGGGGGTCTCTACAATGAGCAGTTCTTC. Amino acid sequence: CASRRGGEGGLYNEQFF.

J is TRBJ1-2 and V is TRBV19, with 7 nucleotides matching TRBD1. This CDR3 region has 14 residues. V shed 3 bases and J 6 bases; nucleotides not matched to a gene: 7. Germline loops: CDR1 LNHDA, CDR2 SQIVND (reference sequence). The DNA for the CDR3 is TGTGCCAGTAGTATGTTTGAGGGGGCGGATGGCTACACCTTC. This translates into CASSMFEGADGYTF.

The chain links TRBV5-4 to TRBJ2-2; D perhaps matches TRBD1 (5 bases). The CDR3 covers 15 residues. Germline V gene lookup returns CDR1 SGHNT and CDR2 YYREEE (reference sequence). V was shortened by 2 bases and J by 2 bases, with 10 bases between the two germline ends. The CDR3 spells CASSLLTDNTGELFF. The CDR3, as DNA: TGTGCCAGCAGCTTACTGACAGATAACACCGGGGAGCTGTTTTTT.

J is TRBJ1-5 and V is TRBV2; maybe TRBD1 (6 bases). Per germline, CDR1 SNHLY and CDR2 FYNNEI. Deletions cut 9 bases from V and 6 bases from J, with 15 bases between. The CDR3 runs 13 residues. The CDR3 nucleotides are TGTGCCAGTACCCGGTCACAGGGTCAGCCCCAGCATTTT. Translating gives CASTRSQGQPQHF.

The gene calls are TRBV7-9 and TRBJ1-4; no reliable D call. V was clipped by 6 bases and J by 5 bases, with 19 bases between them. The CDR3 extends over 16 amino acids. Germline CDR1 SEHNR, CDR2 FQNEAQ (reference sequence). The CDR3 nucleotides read TGTGCCAGCAGGGGAGGGTCGAGAAAACAAAATGAAAAACTGTTTTTT. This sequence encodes CASRGGSRKQNEKLFF. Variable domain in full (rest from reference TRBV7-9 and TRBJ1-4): DTGVSQNPRHKITKRGQNVTFRCDPISEHNRLYWYRQTLGQGPEFLTYFQNEAQLEKSRLLSDRFSAERPKGSFSTLEIQRTEQGDSAMYLCASRGGSRKQNEKLFFGSGTQLSVL.

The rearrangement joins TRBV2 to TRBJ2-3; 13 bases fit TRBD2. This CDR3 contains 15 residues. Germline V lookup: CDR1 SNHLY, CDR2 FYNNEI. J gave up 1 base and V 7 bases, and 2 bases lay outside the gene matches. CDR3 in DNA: TGTGCCAGCATAGGACTAGCGGGGGGCACAGATACGCAGTATTTT. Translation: CASIGLAGGTDTQYF.

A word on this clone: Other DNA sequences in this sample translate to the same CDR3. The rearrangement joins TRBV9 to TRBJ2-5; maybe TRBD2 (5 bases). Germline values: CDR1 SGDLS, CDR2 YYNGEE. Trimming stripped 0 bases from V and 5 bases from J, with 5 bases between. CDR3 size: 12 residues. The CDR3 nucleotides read TGTGCCAGCAGCGTAGGGGAGGAGACCCAGTACTTC. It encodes CASSVGEETQYF.

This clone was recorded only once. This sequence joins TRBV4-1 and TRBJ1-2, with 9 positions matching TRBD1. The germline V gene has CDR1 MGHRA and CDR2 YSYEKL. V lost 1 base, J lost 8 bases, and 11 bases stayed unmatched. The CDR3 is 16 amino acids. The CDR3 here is CASSQVQGAQAPGYTF. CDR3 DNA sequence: TGCGCCAGCAGCCAAGTACAGGGGGCGCAGGCTCCCGGCTACACCTTC.

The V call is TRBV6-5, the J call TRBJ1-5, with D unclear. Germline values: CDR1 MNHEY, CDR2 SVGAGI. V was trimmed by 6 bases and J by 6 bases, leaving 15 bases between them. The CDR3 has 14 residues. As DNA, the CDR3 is TGTGCCAGCAGCCCAGTGAGGGCAGGTCAGCCCCAGCATTTT. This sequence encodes CASSPVRAGQPQHF.

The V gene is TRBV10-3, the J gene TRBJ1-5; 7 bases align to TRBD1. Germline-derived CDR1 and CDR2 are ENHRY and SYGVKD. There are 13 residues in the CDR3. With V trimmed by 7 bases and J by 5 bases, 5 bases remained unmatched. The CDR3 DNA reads TGTGCCATCACTGACAGGGTCGATCAGCCCCAGCATTTT. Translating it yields CAITDRVDQPQHF.

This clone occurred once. The CDR3 DNA sequence: TGTGCCAGCAGCTCAAGTACTCGACTAGCGGGGGGGTCAAAGACCCAGTACTTC. Its translation is CASSSSTRLAGGSKTQYF. This chain connects TRBV11-2 to TRBJ2-5, with TRBD2 matching 14 bases. This CDR3 has 18 amino acids. The V gene's germline CDR1 is SGHAT and CDR2 FQNNGV. V dropped 4 bases and J dropped 6; count of bases not matched to a gene: 13.

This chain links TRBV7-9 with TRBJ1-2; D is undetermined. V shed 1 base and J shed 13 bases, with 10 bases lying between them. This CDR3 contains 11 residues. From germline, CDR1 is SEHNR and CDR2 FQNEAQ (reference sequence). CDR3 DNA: TGTGCCAGCAGCTTAGGCAGCGCTCGCACCTTC. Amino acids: CASSLGSARTF. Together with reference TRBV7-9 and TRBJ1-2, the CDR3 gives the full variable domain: DTGVSQNPRHKITKRGQNVTFRCDPISEHNRLYWYRQTLGQGPEFLTYFQNEAQLEKSRLLSDRFSAERPKGSFSTLEIQRTEQGDSAMYLCASSLGSARTFGSGTRLTVV.

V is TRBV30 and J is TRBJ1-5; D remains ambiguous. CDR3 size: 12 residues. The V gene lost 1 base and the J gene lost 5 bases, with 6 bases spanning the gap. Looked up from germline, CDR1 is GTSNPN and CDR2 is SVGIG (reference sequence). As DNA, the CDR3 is TGTGCCTGGAGTGCCCTAGATCAGCCCCAGCATTTT. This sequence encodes CAWSALDQPQHF.

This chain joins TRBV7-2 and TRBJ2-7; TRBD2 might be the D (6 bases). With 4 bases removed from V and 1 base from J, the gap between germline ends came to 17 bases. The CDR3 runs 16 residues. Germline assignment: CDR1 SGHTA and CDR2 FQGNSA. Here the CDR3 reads CASSYPRDSLSYEQYF. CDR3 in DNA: TGTGCCAGCAGCTACCCCCGGGACTCACTATCCTACGAGCAGTACTTC.